Shown below are 18 T cell receptor beta chains from a single sample sequenced in a study of T cell changes during pregnancy in multiple sclerosis. Clones were read by immunoSEQ multiplex PCR, and TCRdb kept only the in-frame ones, dropping some. The data show about 40,000 clones, with more than 80% seen just once and about 0.42% held by the top ten. The sample here was CD4+ T cells from peripheral blood mononuclear cells, taken in the third trimester of pregnancy. These receptors all come from a female donor with multiple sclerosis, enrolled in a pregnancy study.

J is TRBJ2-3 and V is TRBV18, with D perhaps matching TRBD2 (6 bases). The CDR3 length is 15 residues. Trimming took 4 bases from V and 2 from J, leaving 13 bases between them. Germline V gives CDR1 KGHSH, CDR2 LQKENI. CDR3 protein: CASSRLDSNTDTQYF. DNA for the CDR3: TGTGCCAGCTCACGACTAGATTCCAACACAGATACGCAGTATTTT. Looking up the rest from reference TRBV18 and TRBJ2-3 gives the full variable domain: NAGVMQNPRHLVRRRGQEARLRCSPMKGHSHVYWYRQLPEEGLKFMVYLQKENIIDESGMPKERFSAEFPKEGPSILRIQQVVRGDSAAYFCASSRLDSNTDTQYFGPGTRLTVL.

This clone has only a few counts. This rearrangement joins TRBV27 to TRBJ1-1; perhaps TRBD1 as D (5 bases). CDR3 size: 13 residues. Trimming cost V 2 bases and J 6 bases, with 10 bases left between them. In germline, CDR1 is MNHEY, CDR2 SMNVEV (reference sequence). The CDR3 DNA is TGTGCCAGCAGTTTACAGGGATTGTCTGAAGCTTTCTTT. It translates to CASSLQGLSEAFF.

The V and J genes are TRBV29-1 and TRBJ2-4, with 13 nucleotides matching TRBD2. The germline CDR1 and CDR2 sequences are SQVTM and ANQGSEA. This CDR3 comprises 15 residues. The trim removed 7 bases at V and 1 base at J, leaving 4 bases unmatched. The CDR3 sequence is CSGTSGSGAKNIQYF. As DNA, the CDR3 is TGCAGCGGGACTAGCGGGAGTGGGGCCAAAAACATTCAGTACTTC.

The chain combines TRBV5-1 with TRBJ2-7; the match to TRBD2 covers 8 bases. Trimming took 2 bases from V and 2 from J; bases not matched to a gene: 9. The CDR3 extends over 16 amino acids. Germline-derived CDR1 and CDR2 are SGHRS and YFSETQ. The CDR3 bases are TGCGCCAGCAGCTTATCCACTAGCGGAGACCCCTACGAGCAGTACTTC. Its protein product is CASSLSTSGDPYEQYF.

The genes are TRBV15 and TRBJ2-1; 8 nucleotides agree with TRBD1. V lost 3 bases to trimming and J lost 4 bases; unmatched junction nucleotides: 11. Looked up from germline, CDR1 is LNHNV and CDR2 is YYDKDF (reference sequence). This CDR3 has 17 residues. CDR3 sequence: CATSRGPRGPVYNEQFF. DNA of the CDR3: TGTGCCACCAGCAGGGGACCCAGGGGGCCCGTATACAATGAGCAGTTCTTC.

The gene calls are TRBV18 and TRBJ2-1; TRBD2 aligns across 8 bases. Germline values: CDR1 KGHSH, CDR2 LQKENI. The CDR3 consists of 21 residues. The J segment lost 6 bases and the V segment lost 3 bases, leaving 25 bases of the junction unmatched. The CDR3 DNA is TGTGCCAGCTCACCCCTGAGGTTAGCGGGGAGAGAGCAACCGTCGGGCAATGAGCAGTTCTTC. Its translation is CASSPLRLAGREQPSGNEQFF.

The CDR3 DNA follows: TGTGCCAGCAGCGTAGCGGGGGGTAGGTACGAGCAGTACTTC. It is translated as CASSVAGGRYEQYF. This chain connects TRBV9 to TRBJ2-7, with 7 bases that match TRBD2. Germline assignment: CDR1 SGDLS and CDR2 YYNGEE. This CDR3 is built from 14 residues. The V segment lost 0 bases and the J segment 4 bases; nucleotides outside the gene matches: 4. The full variable domain, completed using reference TRBV9 and TRBJ2-7, is DSGVTQTPKHLITATGQRVTLRCSPRSGDLSVYWYQQSLDQGLQFLIQYYNGEERAKGNILERFSAQQFPDLHSELNLSSLELGDSALYFCASSVAGGRYEQYFGPGTRLTVT.

This chain uses TRBV18 with TRBJ2-7; 8 nucleotides align to TRBD1. The V and J ends lost 1 base and 2 bases, in that order; junction bases with no gene match: 13. The germline V gene has CDR1 KGHSH and CDR2 LQKENI. This CDR3 has 18 residues. This chain's CDR3 is CASSPLIGPGQGTYEQYF. In DNA form, the CDR3 reads TGTGCCAGCTCACCACTTATTGGACCTGGACAGGGTACCTACGAGCAGTACTTC.

This sequence joins TRBV6-1 and TRBJ2-2; D is undetermined. Trimming took off 4 bases at V and 4 bases at J, with 10 bases between the two ends. Germline lookup yields CDR1 MNHNS and CDR2 SASEGT. The CDR3 extends over 14 amino acids. CDR3 bases: TGTGCCAGCAGTGTCCCCCTACCCACCGGGGAGCTGTTTTTT. It is translated as CASSVPLPTGELFF.

The chain recombines TRBV19 with TRBJ2-7; D possibly corresponds to TRBD1 (6 bases). CDR1 is LNHDA, CDR2 SQIVND, per germline (reference sequence). The CDR3 loop spans 13 amino acids. V gave up 9 bases and J gave up 0 bases, with 12 bases separating them. As DNA, the CDR3 is TGTGCCAGCAACGACAGGACCTCCTACGAGCAGTACTTC. This translates into CASNDRTSYEQYF.

This chain uses TRBV5-1 with TRBJ2-2, with 7 positions matching TRBD2. From germline, CDR1 is SGHRS and CDR2 YFSETQ. V trimming: 2 bases; J trimming: 2 bases; junction bases outside the gene matches: 6. The CDR3 extends over 16 amino acids. The CDR3 region has the DNA TGCGCCAGCAGCTTAAGGACTAGGACCAACACCGGGGAGCTGTTTTTT. Protein: CASSLRTRTNTGELFF.

The gene calls are TRBV18 and TRBJ2-7; D perhaps matches TRBD1 (6 bases). CDR3 length equals 13 residues. Germline V CDR1 and CDR2: KGHSH, LQKENI. With 2 bases removed from V and 4 bases from J, the gap between germline ends came to 9 bases. The CDR3 sequence is CASSPYREYEQYF. CDR3 sequence (DNA): TGTGCCAGCTCACCATACAGGGAATACGAGCAGTACTTC. Variable domain in full (rest from reference TRBV18 and TRBJ2-7): NAGVMQNPRHLVRRRGQEARLRCSPMKGHSHVYWYRQLPEEGLKFMVYLQKENIIDESGMPKERFSAEFPKEGPSILRIQQVVRGDSAAYFCASSPYREYEQYFGPGTRLTVT.

The chain joins TRBV28 to TRBJ1-1, with 7 bases matching TRBD1. The CDR3 runs to 15 residues. The germline CDR1 and CDR2 sequences are MDHEN and SYDVKM. V lost 7 bases and J lost 0; bases outside the gene matches: 8. CDR3 sequence reads: CASMSQTGMNTEAFF. Written as DNA, the CDR3 is TGTGCCAGCATGTCTCAGACAGGGATGAACACTGAAGCTTTCTTT.

This chain uses TRBV7-9 with TRBJ1-2, with 8 bases matching TRBD1. The CDR3 consists of 15 residues. The germline gives CDR1 SEHNR, CDR2 FQNEAQ (reference sequence). After removal of 6 bases from V and 0 bases from J, the junction contained 6 bases not matched to a gene. The chain's CDR3 is CASSNQGAANYGYTF. The CDR3 bases are TGTGCCAGCAGTAACCAGGGGGCAGCTAACTATGGCTACACCTTC.

The rearrangement links TRBV27 to TRBJ1-2, with 8 positions matching TRBD1. The CDR3 runs 14 residues. V was clipped by 5 bases and J by 8 bases; unmatched bases: 10. Germline V gene sequence: CDR1 MNHEY, CDR2 SMNVEV (reference sequence). The CDR3 bases are TGTGCCAGCAGTCTACGACAGGGGATAGAAGGCTACACCTTC. This codes for CASSLRQGIEGYTF.

The chain uses TRBV7-8 and TRBJ2-7; D not certain. V shed 2 bases and J shed 2 bases, with 10 bases lying between them. The CDR3 consists of 14 residues. Germline loops: CDR1 SGHVS, CDR2 FQNEAQ. In DNA, the CDR3 is TGTGCCAGCAGCTTAATGACTCCTACCTACGAGCAGTACTTC. Translation: CASSLMTPTYEQYF.

A word on this clone: Compared with germline, one end of the junction differs, possibly owing to a read error. This chain joins TRBV5-1 and TRBJ1-1; D is unresolved. This CDR3 is 12 amino acids long. Germline V gene lookup returns CDR1 SGHRS and CDR2 YFSETQ. The CDR3 region is CASSLGGTGAFF. DNA of the CDR3: TGCGCCAGCAGCTTAGGAGGTACTGGAGCTTTCTTT.

The chain recombines TRBV18 with TRBJ2-2; 11 bases agree with TRBD2. Germline loops: CDR1 KGHSH, CDR2 LQKENI. This CDR3 has 15 residues. V gave up 3 bases and J gave up 6 bases; unmatched junction bases: 3. CDR3 protein: CASSPTSGAPGELFF. CDR3 nucleotide sequence: TGTGCCAGCTCACCGACTAGCGGGGCTCCCGGGGAGCTGTTTTTT. The full variable domain, its missing parts supplied by reference TRBV18 and TRBJ2-2, is NAGVMQNPRHLVRRRGQEARLRCSPMKGHSHVYWYRQLPEEGLKFMVYLQKENIIDESGMPKERFSAEFPKEGPSILRIQQVVRGDSAAYFCASSPTSGAPGELFFGEGSRLTVL.